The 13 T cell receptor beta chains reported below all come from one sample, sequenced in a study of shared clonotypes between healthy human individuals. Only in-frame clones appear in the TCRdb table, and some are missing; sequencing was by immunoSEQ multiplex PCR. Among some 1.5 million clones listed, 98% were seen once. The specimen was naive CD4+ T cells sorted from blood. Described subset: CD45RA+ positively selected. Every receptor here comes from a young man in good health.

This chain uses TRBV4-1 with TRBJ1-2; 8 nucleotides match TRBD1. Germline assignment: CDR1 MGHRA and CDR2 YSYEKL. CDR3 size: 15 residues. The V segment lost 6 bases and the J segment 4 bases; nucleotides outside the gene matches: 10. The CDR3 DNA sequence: TGCGCCAGCAGGGGATCGGACAGGGCGGGCTATGGCTACACCTTC. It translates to CASRGSDRAGYGYTF.

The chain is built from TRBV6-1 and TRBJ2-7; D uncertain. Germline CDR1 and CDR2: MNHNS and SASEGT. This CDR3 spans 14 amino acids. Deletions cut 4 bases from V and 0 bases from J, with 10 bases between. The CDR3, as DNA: TGTGCCAGCAGTGCAGTCGCAGACTCCTACGAGCAGTACTTC. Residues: CASSAVADSYEQYF.

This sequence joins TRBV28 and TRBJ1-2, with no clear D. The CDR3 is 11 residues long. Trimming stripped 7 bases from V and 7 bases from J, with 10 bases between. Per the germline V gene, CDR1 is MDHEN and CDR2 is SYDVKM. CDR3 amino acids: CASTDFLGYTF. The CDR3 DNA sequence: TGTGCCAGCACGGACTTTCTTGGCTACACCTTC.

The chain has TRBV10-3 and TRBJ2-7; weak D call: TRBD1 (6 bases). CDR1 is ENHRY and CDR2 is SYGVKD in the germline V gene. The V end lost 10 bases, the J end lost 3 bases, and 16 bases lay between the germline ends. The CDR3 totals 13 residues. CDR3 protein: CATTGTLNYEQYF. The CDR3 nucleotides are TGTGCCACGACCGGGACATTAAACTACGAGCAGTACTTC.

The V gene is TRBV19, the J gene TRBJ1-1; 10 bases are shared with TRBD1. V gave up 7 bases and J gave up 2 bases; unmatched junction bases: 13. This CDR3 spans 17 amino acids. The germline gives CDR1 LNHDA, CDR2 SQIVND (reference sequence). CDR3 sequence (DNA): TGTGCCAGTAAGGGACAGGGGATTCCCAACCCTAACACTGAAGCTTTCTTT. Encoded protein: CASKGQGIPNPNTEAFF.

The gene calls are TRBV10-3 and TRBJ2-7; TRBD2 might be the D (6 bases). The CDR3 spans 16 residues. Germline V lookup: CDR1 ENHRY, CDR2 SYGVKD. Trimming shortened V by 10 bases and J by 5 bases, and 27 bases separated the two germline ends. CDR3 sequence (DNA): TGTGCCAGCAGGACTATGGCACCACAAGTCGGCGACGAGCAGTACTTC. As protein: CASRTMAPQVGDEQYF.

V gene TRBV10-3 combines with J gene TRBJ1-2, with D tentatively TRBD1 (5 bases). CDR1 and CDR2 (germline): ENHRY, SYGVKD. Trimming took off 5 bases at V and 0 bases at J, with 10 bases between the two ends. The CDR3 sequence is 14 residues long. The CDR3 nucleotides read TGTGCCATCAGTACTGGGACCCCTAACTATGGCTACACCTTC. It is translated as CAISTGTPNYGYTF.

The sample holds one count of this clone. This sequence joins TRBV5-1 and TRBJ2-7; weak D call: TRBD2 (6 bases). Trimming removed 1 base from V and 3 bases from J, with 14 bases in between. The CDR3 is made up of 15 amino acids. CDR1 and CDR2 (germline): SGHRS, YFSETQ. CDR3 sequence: CASSLNSGDGYEQYF. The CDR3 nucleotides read TGCGCCAGCAGCTTGAATAGCGGAGATGGCTACGAGCAGTACTTC.

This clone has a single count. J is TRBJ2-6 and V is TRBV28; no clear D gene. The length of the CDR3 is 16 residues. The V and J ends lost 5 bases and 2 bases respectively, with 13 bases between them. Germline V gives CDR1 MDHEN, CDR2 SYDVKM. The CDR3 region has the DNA TGTGCCAGCAGTCCCGGACCGCGGCCTGGGGCCAACGTCCTGACTTTC. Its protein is CASSPGPRPGANVLTF.

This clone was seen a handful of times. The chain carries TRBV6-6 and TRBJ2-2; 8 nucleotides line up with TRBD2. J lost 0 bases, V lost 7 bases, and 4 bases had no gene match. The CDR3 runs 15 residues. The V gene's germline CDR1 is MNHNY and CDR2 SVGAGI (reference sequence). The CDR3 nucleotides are TGTGCCAGCACCTGGGGACTAGCGAACACCGGGGAGCTGTTTTTT. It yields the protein CASTWGLANTGELFF.

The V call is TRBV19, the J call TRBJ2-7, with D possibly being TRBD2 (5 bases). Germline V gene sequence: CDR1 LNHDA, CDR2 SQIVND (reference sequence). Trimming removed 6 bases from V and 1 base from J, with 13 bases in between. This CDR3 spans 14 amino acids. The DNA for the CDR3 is TGTGCCAGTAGCACCCCCGGGGAGTCCTACGAGCAGTACTTC. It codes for CASSTPGESYEQYF.

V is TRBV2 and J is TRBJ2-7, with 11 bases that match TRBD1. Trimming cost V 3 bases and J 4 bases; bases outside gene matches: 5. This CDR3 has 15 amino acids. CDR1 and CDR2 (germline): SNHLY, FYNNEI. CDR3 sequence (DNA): TGTGCCAGCAGTGAGATGGACAGGGGGCTTTACGAGCAGTACTTC. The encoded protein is CASSEMDRGLYEQYF.

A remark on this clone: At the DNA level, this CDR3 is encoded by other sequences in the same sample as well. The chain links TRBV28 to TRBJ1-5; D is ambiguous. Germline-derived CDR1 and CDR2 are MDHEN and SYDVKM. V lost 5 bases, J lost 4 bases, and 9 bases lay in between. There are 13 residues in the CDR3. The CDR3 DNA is TGTGCCAGCAGTCTTCTTGGAAATCAGCCCCAGCATTTT. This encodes CASSLLGNQPQHF.